This is a list of T cell receptor beta chains from one sample in a study of cytomegalovirus exposure and HLA in healthy donors. This table comes from immunoSEQ multiplex PCR, and its TCRdb copy is limited to in-frame clones, with some not included. The profile shows about 110,000 clones, over 55% of them singletons. Sequencing was done on a sample of PBMCs. The receptors come from a man between 18 and 35 years old in good health and CMV-seropositive. CDR3s include the opening cysteine and the closing phenylalanine or tryptophan. Fields, in order: CDR3 protein, CDR3 DNA, J gene, D gene, V gene, clone size. A D gene is named only where the DNA matches it firmly. A clone size is listed for some rows: how often the clone was seen (once, few, many), or a class if it is expanded.

CDR3 protein: CASSELQGSNSPLHF; CDR3 DNA: TGTGCCAGCAGTGAGCTACAGGGTAGCAATTCACCCCTCCACTTT; J gene: TRBJ1-6; D gene: -; V gene: TRBV6-1; clone size: -
CDR3 protein: CASSVQQGNNQPQHF; CDR3 DNA: TGTGCCAGCTCCGTGCAACAGGGGAACAATCAGCCCCAGCATTTT; J gene: TRBJ1-5; D gene: TRBD1; V gene: TRBV7-2; clone size: -
CDR3 protein: CSAPEDGYTF; CDR3 DNA: TGCAGTGCTCCTGAGGATGGCTACACCTTC; J gene: TRBJ1-2; D gene: -; V gene: TRBV20-1; clone size: -
CDR3 protein: CASSSRRGTGGNNQPQHF; CDR3 DNA: TGCGCCAGCTCCAGTCGACGGGGCACAGGGGGGAACAATCAGCCCCAGCATTTT; J gene: TRBJ1-5; D gene: TRBD1; V gene: TRBV10-1; clone size: -
CDR3 protein: CASSQRTGSQGEKLFF; CDR3 DNA: TGTGCCAGCAGCCAAAGGACGGGGAGCCAAGGGGAAAAACTGTTTTTT; J gene: TRBJ1-4; D gene: -; V gene: TRBV7-9; clone size: -
CDR3 protein: CAISREPETNQPQHF; CDR3 DNA: TGTGCCATCAGCCGGGAACCCGAAACCAATCAGCCCCAGCATTTT; J gene: TRBJ1-5; D gene: -; V gene: TRBV10-3; clone size: -
CDR3 protein: CASRRGLSTDTQYF; CDR3 DNA: TGTGCCAGCAGGCGGGGTCTCTCGACAGATACGCAGTATTTT; J gene: TRBJ2-3; D gene: -; V gene: TRBV7-2; clone size: -
CDR3 protein: CASSLRQGTYEQYF; CDR3 DNA: TGTGCCAGCAGCCTCCGACAGGGTACCTACGAGCAGTACTTC; J gene: TRBJ2-7; D gene: TRBD1; V gene: TRBV6-6; clone size: -
CDR3 protein: CASSQGTGVGGYTF; CDR3 DNA: TGTGCCAGCAGCCAAGGGACAGGGGTAGGGGGCTACACCTTC; J gene: TRBJ1-2; D gene: TRBD1; V gene: TRBV14; clone size: few
CDR3 protein: CASSLGTGLYEQYF; CDR3 DNA: TGTGCCAGCAGCCTGGGGACAGGGCTCTACGAGCAGTACTTC; J gene: TRBJ2-7; D gene: TRBD1; V gene: TRBV4-2; clone size: -
CDR3 protein: CASSEGQGGEKLFF; CDR3 DNA: TGTGCCAGCAGTGAAGGTCAGGGGGGTGAAAAACTGTTTTTT; J gene: TRBJ1-4; D gene: TRBD1; V gene: TRBV2; clone size: -
CDR3 protein: CASMPQGARYNEQFF; CDR3 DNA: TGTGCCAGCATGCCACAGGGGGCGAGATACAATGAGCAGTTCTTC; J gene: TRBJ2-1; D gene: TRBD1; V gene: TRBV2; clone size: -
CDR3 protein: CASSYGQGGTDTQYF; CDR3 DNA: TGTGCCAGCAGTTACGGACAGGGAGGCACAGATACGCAGTATTTT; J gene: TRBJ2-3; D gene: TRBD1; V gene: TRBV27; clone size: -
CDR3 protein: CASSSAVGGNTEAFF; CDR3 DNA: TGCGCCAGCAGCTCCGCGGTGGGGGGGAACACTGAAGCTTTCTTT; J gene: TRBJ1-1; D gene: -; V gene: TRBV5-1; clone size: -
CDR3 protein: CASSRTASYNEQFF; CDR3 DNA: TGTGCCAGCAGCCGGACTGCCTCCTACAATGAGCAGTTCTTC; J gene: TRBJ2-1; D gene: -; V gene: TRBV7-8; clone size: -
CDR3 protein: CASSSWTGGYTF; CDR3 DNA: TGTGCCAGCAGCTCCTGGACGGGGGGCTACACCTTC; J gene: TRBJ1-2; D gene: -; V gene: TRBV7-9; clone size: few
CDR3 protein: CASSYLDRGYEQYF; CDR3 DNA: TGTGCCAGCAGTTACTTGGACAGGGGATACGAGCAGTACTTC; J gene: TRBJ2-7; D gene: TRBD1; V gene: TRBV6-5; clone size: -
CDR3 protein: CASSFSPSGANVLTF; CDR3 DNA: TGTGCCAGCAGTTTTAGCCCCTCTGGGGCCAACGTCCTGACTTTC; J gene: TRBJ2-6; D gene: -; V gene: TRBV27; clone size: few
CDR3 protein: CATSRAQGGVSGNTIYF; CDR3 DNA: TGTGCCACCAGCAGAGCTCAAGGAGGGGTGTCAGGAAACACCATATATTTT; J gene: TRBJ1-3; D gene: -; V gene: TRBV15; clone size: -
CDR3 protein: CASSDSRDTDTQYF; CDR3 DNA: TGTGCCAGCAGTGACTCGCGGGACACAGATACGCAGTATTTT; J gene: TRBJ2-3; D gene: -; V gene: TRBV6-4; clone size: -
CDR3 protein: CASNRDRGTYNSPLHF; CDR3 DNA: TGTGCCAGCAACCGGGACAGGGGTACCTATAATTCACCCCTCCACTTT; J gene: TRBJ1-6; D gene: TRBD1; V gene: TRBV28; clone size: -
CDR3 protein: CASSYGGTSGYNEQFF; CDR3 DNA: TGTGCCAGCAGTTACGGGGGGACTAGCGGATACAATGAGCAGTTCTTC; J gene: TRBJ2-1; D gene: TRBD2; V gene: TRBV6-5; clone size: -
CDR3 protein: CASSPDRTTNQPQHF; CDR3 DNA: TGTGCCAGCAGTCCAGACAGGACAACCAATCAGCCCCAGCATTTT; J gene: TRBJ1-5; D gene: -; V gene: TRBV2; clone size: -
CDR3 protein: CASSPNRFMNTEAFF; CDR3 DNA: TGTGCCAGCTCACCAAACAGGTTCATGAACACTGAAGCTTTCTTT; J gene: TRBJ1-1; D gene: -; V gene: TRBV18; clone size: -
CDR3 protein: CASINRGKDYGYTF; CDR3 DNA: TGTGCCAGCATCAACAGGGGCAAGGACTATGGCTACACCTTC; J gene: TRBJ1-2; D gene: TRBD1; V gene: TRBV5-6; clone size: once
CDR3 protein: CAQGTDKPGTQYF; CDR3 DNA: TGCGCCCAGGGGACAGACAAACCGGGGACCCAGTACTTC; J gene: TRBJ2-5; D gene: TRBD1; V gene: TRBV6-1; clone size: -
CDR3 protein: CASSPRTESNYGYTF; CDR3 DNA: TGTGCCAGCAGCCCCAGGACAGAAAGTAACTATGGCTACACCTTC; J gene: TRBJ1-2; D gene: -; V gene: TRBV6-6; clone size: -
CDR3 protein: CAIRGGSYGYTF; CDR3 DNA: TGTGCCATCAGGGGGGGTTCCTATGGCTACACCTTC; J gene: TRBJ1-2; D gene: -; V gene: TRBV10-3; clone size: -
CDR3 protein: CAWRRLAGVAEQFF; CDR3 DNA: TGTGCCTGGAGGCGACTAGCGGGGGTAGCTGAGCAGTTCTTC; J gene: TRBJ2-1; D gene: TRBD2; V gene: TRBV30; clone size: -
CDR3 protein: CASSLHKPGQGSSEQYF; CDR3 DNA: TGCGCCAGCAGTCTGCACAAACCGGGACAGGGGTCGAGCGAGCAGTACTTC; J gene: TRBJ2-7; D gene: TRBD1; V gene: TRBV23-1; clone size: few
CDR3 protein: CASSYGRNTEAFF; CDR3 DNA: TGTGCCAGCAGTTACGGCAGGAACACTGAAGCTTTCTTT; J gene: TRBJ1-1; D gene: -; V gene: TRBV6-5; clone size: -
CDR3 protein: CATKRGYSNQPQHF; CDR3 DNA: TGTGCCACCAAACGGGGGTATAGCAATCAGCCCCAGCATTTT; J gene: TRBJ1-5; D gene: -; V gene: TRBV28; clone size: -
CDR3 protein: CAISENRVGEQFF; CDR3 DNA: TGTGCCATCAGTGAGAACAGGGTGGGGGAGCAGTTCTTC; J gene: TRBJ2-1; D gene: -; V gene: TRBV10-3; clone size: -
CDR3 protein: CASSQQGTGANVLTF; CDR3 DNA: TGCGCCAGCAGCCAACAGGGGACTGGGGCCAACGTCCTGACTTTC; J gene: TRBJ2-6; D gene: -; V gene: TRBV4-1; clone size: -
CDR3 protein: CASSYPTGDSPLHF; CDR3 DNA: TGTGCCAGCAGTTATCCCACAGGGGACTCACCCCTCCACTTT; J gene: TRBJ1-6; D gene: TRBD1; V gene: TRBV28; clone size: -
CDR3 protein: CSATHLAQHF; CDR3 DNA: TGCAGTGCCACCCATTTAGCCCAGCATTTT; J gene: TRBJ1-5; D gene: -; V gene: TRBV20-1; clone size: -
CDR3 protein: CASSFSTYNEQFF; CDR3 DNA: TGTGCCAGCAGCTTTTCAACCTACAATGAGCAGTTCTTC; J gene: TRBJ2-1; D gene: -; V gene: TRBV13; clone size: -
CDR3 protein: CASRTGGNEKLFF; CDR3 DNA: TGTGCCAGCAGGACAGGGGGTAATGAAAAACTGTTTTTT; J gene: TRBJ1-4; D gene: TRBD1; V gene: TRBV7-9; clone size: once
CDR3 protein: CASRSQGNTEAFF; CDR3 DNA: TGTGCCAGCAGATCCCAGGGAAACACTGAAGCTTTCTTT; J gene: TRBJ1-1; D gene: -; V gene: TRBV2; clone size: -
CDR3 protein: CARQGLTGANVLTF; CDR3 DNA: TGTGCCAGACAGGGTTTGACTGGGGCCAACGTCCTGACTTTC; J gene: TRBJ2-6; D gene: -; V gene: TRBV2; clone size: -
CDR3 protein: CAWSVSREAGYTF; CDR3 DNA: TGTGCCTGGAGCGTAAGCAGGGAGGCTGGCTACACCTTC; J gene: TRBJ1-2; D gene: -; V gene: TRBV30; clone size: -
CDR3 protein: CASSLRYSYNEQFF; CDR3 DNA: TGTGCCAGCAGTTTGAGGTACTCCTACAATGAGCAGTTCTTC; J gene: TRBJ2-1; D gene: -; V gene: TRBV27; clone size: -
CDR3 protein: CASGQFQETQYF; CDR3 DNA: TGTGCCAGCGGCCAGTTTCAAGAGACCCAGTACTTC; J gene: TRBJ2-5; D gene: -; V gene: TRBV11-2; clone size: -
CDR3 protein: CASSHTDNYGYTF; CDR3 DNA: TGTGCCAGCAGCCATACAGACAACTATGGCTACACCTTC; J gene: TRBJ1-2; D gene: -; V gene: TRBV5-6; clone size: -
CDR3 protein: CASSVRAGVTGELFF; CDR3 DNA: TGCGCCAGCAGTGTCCGGGCAGGGGTGACCGGGGAGCTGTTTTTT; J gene: TRBJ2-2; D gene: -; V gene: TRBV10-1; clone size: -
CDR3 protein: CASTSGIPPLHF; CDR3 DNA: TGTGCCAGCACCAGCGGAATTCCACCCCTCCACTTT; J gene: TRBJ1-6; D gene: -; V gene: TRBV28; clone size: -
CDR3 protein: CASRGRTGRAPLHF; CDR3 DNA: TGTGCCAGCAGGGGCCGGACAGGCCGGGCTCCCCTCCACTTT; J gene: TRBJ1-6; D gene: TRBD1; V gene: TRBV6-5; clone size: -
CDR3 protein: CASSLRTSGEGEQFF; CDR3 DNA: TGCGCCAGCAGCTTAAGGACTAGCGGGGAGGGTGAGCAGTTCTTC; J gene: TRBJ2-1; D gene: TRBD2; V gene: TRBV5-1; clone size: -
CDR3 protein: CASSGLQGLYEQYF; CDR3 DNA: TGTGCCAGCAGTGGGCTCCAGGGTTTGTACGAGCAGTACTTC; J gene: TRBJ2-7; D gene: -; V gene: TRBV6-5; clone size: -
CDR3 protein: CASSPSYTDTQYF; CDR3 DNA: TGTGCCAGCTCACCCTCGTACACAGATACGCAGTATTTT; J gene: TRBJ2-3; D gene: -; V gene: TRBV18; clone size: -
CDR3 protein: CATTEGGRTEAFF; CDR3 DNA: TGTGCCACCACGGAGGGGGGGAGGACTGAAGCTTTCTTT; J gene: TRBJ1-1; D gene: -; V gene: TRBV5-4; clone size: few
CDR3 protein: CATSRTRGGTDTQYF; CDR3 DNA: TGTGCCACCAGCAGAACACGGGGGGGCACAGATACGCAGTATTTT; J gene: TRBJ2-3; D gene: TRBD2; V gene: TRBV15; clone size: few
CDR3 protein: CASSQASTGALHF; CDR3 DNA: TGTGCCAGCAGCCAAGCTTCCACAGGGGCCCTCCACTTT; J gene: TRBJ1-6; D gene: TRBD1; V gene: TRBV11-3; clone size: -